These 5 T cell receptor beta chains were all obtained from the same sample, sequenced in a study of cytomegalovirus exposure and HLA in healthy donors. The PCR made use of 60 Vbeta and 13 Jbeta primers. Only in-frame clones appear in the TCRdb table, and some are missing; sequencing was by immunoSEQ multiplex PCR. This sample has about 70,000 clones, with just over 85% found just once. Material: PBMCs. The receptors were sampled from a woman aged 25 to 39 in good health and CMV-seronegative.

This clone appeared a single time. The chain links TRBV7-8 to TRBJ2-5, with 11 bases identical to TRBD2. Losses at the gene ends were 2 bases for V and 2 bases for J; bases not matched to a gene: 4. Germline V gene sequence: CDR1 SGHVS, CDR2 FQNEAQ. The CDR3 consists of 16 residues. CDR3 in DNA: TGTGCCAGCAGCTTAACGTTAGCGGGAGGGCAAGAGACCCAGTACTTC. Its protein is CASSLTLAGGQETQYF.

The V gene is TRBV6-6, the J gene TRBJ1-3; maybe TRBD1 (5 bases). The CDR3 is 14 residues long. The ends were cut back, 4 bases at V and 0 bases at J, with 7 bases in the middle. The germline V gene encodes CDR1 MNHNY and CDR2 SVGAGI (reference sequence). The CDR3 region is CASSSGDSGNTIYF. CDR3 DNA: TGTGCCAGCAGTTCGGGGGACTCTGGAAACACCATATATTTT.

In DNA, the CDR3 is TGTGCCAGCAGCCTACTTGCGACTAGCGGGGTATACGAGCAGTACTTC. This sequence encodes CASSLLATSGVYEQYF. The chain joins TRBV9 to TRBJ2-7, with TRBD2 matching 11 bases. The CDR3 extends over 16 amino acids. Germline V gene lookup returns CDR1 SGDLS and CDR2 YYNGEE. J was trimmed by 4 bases and V by 4 bases; bases with no gene match: 10.

The V and J genes are TRBV5-1 and TRBJ2-6; D gene ambiguous. Trimming removed 4 bases at V and 0 bases at J, with 8 bases between. From germline, CDR1 is SGHRS and CDR2 YFSETQ. This CDR3 has 15 amino acids. CDR3 region: CASSPESSGANVLTF. The CDR3 DNA is TGCGCCAGCAGCCCGGAGAGCTCTGGGGCCAACGTCCTGACTTTC.

The chain joins TRBV10-2 to TRBJ2-1; 9 bases map to TRBD1. Germline values: CDR1 WSHSY, CDR2 SAAADI. The CDR3 totals 14 residues. V trimming: 3 bases; J trimming: 5 bases; junction bases outside the gene matches: 2. The CDR3 sequence: CASSDTGGDNEQFF. The CDR3 DNA follows: TGCGCCAGCAGTGATACAGGGGGCGACAATGAGCAGTTCTTC.